These 26 T cell receptor beta chains came from one sample sequenced in a study of post-analysis software for immune sequencing data. Study-wide findings and caveats: Five TRBV segments occurring more often in patients than controls included TRBV5-6, TRBV5-1 and TRBV20-1.

These receptors lack a known antigen. The authors incorporated unique molecular identifiers into the TCR beta cDNA libraries. MiXCR, run by TCRdb on the PCR reads, gives a single entry per CDR3 protein. This sample carries fewer than 850,000 distinct CDR3 sequences, around 42% of them seen once, and the ten largest clones take 4.9%. The source material was blood. The receptor set was obtained from a girl between 10 and 17 years old with multiple sclerosis.

The chain has TRBV5-1 and TRBJ1-2, with TRBD1 matching 7 bases. Losses at the gene ends were 5 bases for V and 4 bases for J; bases not matched to a gene: 5. The CDR3 loop spans 13 amino acids. Germline CDR1 and CDR2: SGHRS and YFSETQ. CDR3 DNA: TGCGCCAGCAGTACCGGGACAGTCTATGGCTACACCTTC. Translated: CASSTGTVYGYTF.

This clonotype was seen a few times. The chain carries TRBV9 and TRBJ2-3; 12 positions match TRBD2. Germline loops: CDR1 SGDLS, CDR2 YYNGEE. This CDR3 has 15 residues. V dropped 3 bases and J dropped 6; count of bases not matched to a gene: 5. The CDR3 spells CASSASGRAADTQYF. The DNA for the CDR3 is TGTGCCAGCAGCGCTAGCGGGAGGGCCGCGGATACGCAGTATTTT.

This clonotype was recorded a few times. The V gene is TRBV6-2 or TRBV6-3, the J gene TRBJ2-3; no reliable D call. Germline assignment: CDR1 MNHEY and CDR2 SVGEGT. CDR3 length equals 16 residues. The V and J ends lost 7 bases and 2 bases respectively, with 19 bases between them. CDR3 sequence: CASNDDVSSDTDTQYF. The DNA for the CDR3 is TGTGCCAGCAACGATGACGTATCTTCAGACACAGATACGCAGTATTTT.

This clonotype has a handful of counts. This chain connects TRBV6-5 to TRBJ1-5; 7 nucleotides agree with TRBD1. V lost 0 bases and J lost 6; bases outside the gene matches: 5. The CDR3 covers 15 residues. Germline V gene sequence: CDR1 MNHEY, CDR2 SVGAGI. The CDR3 bases are TGTGCCAGCAGTTACTCAGGGGGCGGGGGTCAGCCCCAGCATTTT. Amino acid sequence: CASSYSGGGGQPQHF.

This clonotype was found a few times. The rearrangement joins TRBV15 to TRBJ2-5; D might be TRBD2 (5 bases). The CDR3 has 14 residues. In germline, CDR1 is LNHNV, CDR2 YYDKDF (reference sequence). V was shortened by 4 bases and J by 3 bases, with 12 bases between the two germline ends. This CDR3 reads CATSKIPGKETQYF. In DNA, the CDR3 is TGTGCCACCAGCAAGATCCCGGGGAAAGAGACCCAGTACTTC.

This rearrangement joins TRBV7-6 to TRBJ1-1; 8 bases fit TRBD1. Germline CDR1 reads SGHVS; CDR2 reads FNYEAQ. The CDR3 consists of 15 residues. Unmatched junction bases numbered 7, after V lost 7 bases and J lost 0 bases. Here the CDR3 reads CASTKPGGLNTEAFF. The CDR3 DNA follows: TGTGCCAGCACCAAACCAGGGGGCTTGAACACTGAAGCTTTCTTT. The complete variable domain, with remaining parts taken from reference TRBV7-6 and TRBJ1-1, reads GAGVSQSPRYKVTKRGQDVALRCDPISGHVSLYWYRQALGQGPEFLTYFNYEAQQDKSGLPNDRFSAERPEGSISTLTIQRTEQRDSAMYRCASTKPGGLNTEAFFGQGTRLTVV.

This chain uses TRBV5-1 with TRBJ2-1, with 7 bases that match TRBD2. The germline V gene has CDR1 SGHRS and CDR2 YFSETQ. This CDR3 comprises 18 residues. The J segment lost 10 bases and the V segment lost 0 bases, leaving 19 bases of the junction unmatched. The CDR3 is CASSLAPNSGLVSYEQFF. The CDR3 DNA is TGCGCCAGCAGCTTGGCTCCAAATTCCGGACTAGTTTCCTACGAGCAGTTCTTC.

The rearrangement links TRBV2 to TRBJ2-7; TRBD1 agrees at 9 bases. This CDR3 region has 14 residues. The V and J ends lost 7 bases and 6 bases, in that order; junction bases with no gene match: 10. CDR1 and CDR2 (germline): SNHLY, FYNNEI. This CDR3 reads CASIGRDRASEQYF. CDR3 DNA sequence: TGTGCCAGCATAGGTCGGGACAGGGCCAGCGAGCAGTACTTC.

The chain joins TRBV5-1 to TRBJ2-1; 7 bases agree with TRBD2. The length of the CDR3 is 16 residues. Germline values: CDR1 SGHRS, CDR2 YFSETQ. V was clipped by 8 bases and J by 13 bases; unmatched bases: 24. The CDR3 DNA reads TGCGCCAGTAGCCTTTCCGGCGGGAGTGTGAGAGAGACCCAGTTCTTC. Its protein product is CASSLSGGSVRETQFF.

This clonotype was seen more than once but under ten times. The chain employs TRBV20-1 and TRBJ2-7, with TRBD2 matching over 9 bases. V was clipped by 0 bases and J by 3 bases; unmatched bases: 9. Germline V CDR1 and CDR2: DFQATT, SNEGSKA (reference sequence). The CDR3 covers 16 residues. The DNA of the CDR3 is TGCAGTGCTAGAGACGAGGAAAGCGGGAGGATCTACGAGCAGTACTTC. It translates to CSARDEESGRIYEQYF.

The chain has TRBV9 and TRBJ1-2; 9 bases are a match to TRBD1. Trimming took 3 bases from V and 8 from J; bases not matched to a gene: 11. CDR1 SGDLS and CDR2 YYNGEE come from the germline V gene. The CDR3 has 15 residues. CDR3 nucleotides: TGTGCCAGCAGCGATGGGGACAGGGCAACGGAGGGCTACACCTTC. Its protein product is CASSDGDRATEGYTF.

The sample holds a few counts of this clonotype. The V and J genes are TRBV20-1 and TRBJ2-7, with D possibly being TRBD2 (6 bases). The CDR3 contains 14 residues. Germline-derived CDR1 and CDR2 are DFQATT and SNEGSKA (reference sequence). V was shortened by 6 bases and J by 3 bases, with 18 bases between the two germline ends. CDR3 DNA sequence: TGCAGTGCCCCAGCCCCTAGCGCGAACTACGAGCAGTACTTC. It codes for CSAPAPSANYEQYF.

The chain carries TRBV29-1 and TRBJ2-3; D tentatively reads TRBD1 or TRBD2 (5 bases each). The CDR3 sequence is 15 residues long. Trimming shortened V by 4 bases and J by 5 bases, and 19 bases separated the two germline ends. The V gene's germline CDR1 is SQVTM and CDR2 ANQGSEA. The CDR3 sequence is CSVGGTGMAVDTQYF. CDR3 coding DNA: TGCAGCGTTGGAGGGACCGGGATGGCTGTAGATACGCAGTATTTT.

This clonotype was recorded a few times. This chain uses TRBV29-1 with TRBJ2-3; 9 bases agree with TRBD2. Germline CDR1 and CDR2: SQVTM and ANQGSEA. Trimming cost V 4 bases and J 3 bases; bases outside gene matches: 5. This CDR3 is built from 14 residues. CDR3 sequence: CSVGVAGVTDTQYF. Written as DNA, the CDR3 is TGCAGCGTTGGGGTAGCGGGAGTTACAGATACGCAGTATTTT.

With regard to this clonotype: Mismatch with germline at one junction end may stem from a read error. The chain recombines TRBV7-2 with TRBJ2-7, with D perhaps matching TRBD1 (6 bases). This CDR3 has 12 amino acids. Germline CDR1 reads SGHTA; CDR2 reads FQGNSA. Here the CDR3 DNA reads TGTGCCAACAGCGTACAGGGCTACGAGCAGTACTTC. It encodes CANSVQGYEQYF.

The chain links TRBV5-1 to TRBJ2-3, with 9 bases lining up with TRBD2. The germline CDR1 and CDR2 sequences are SGHRS and YFSETQ. After removal of 4 bases from V and 6 bases from J, the junction contained 3 bases not matched to a gene. The CDR3 is 13 amino acids. CDR3 DNA sequence: TGCGCCAGCAGCAAGCGGGAGGCGGATACGCAGTATTTT. This encodes CASSKREADTQYF.

The sample holds a few counts of this clonotype. The chain employs TRBV30 and TRBJ1-2, with a tentative D call TRBD1 (5 bases). The germline gives CDR1 GTSNPN, CDR2 SVGIG (reference sequence). Trimming took off 0 bases at V and 3 bases at J, with 14 bases between the two ends. This CDR3 is built from 15 residues. The CDR3 nucleotides read TGTGCCTGGAGTGTACTATCCAGGGCCCACTATGGCTACACCTTC. Amino acids: CAWSVLSRAHYGYTF.

The table lists this clonotype with a few counts. CDR3 amino acids: CASSYGTGGRNTEAFF. DNA for the CDR3: TGTGCCAGCAGTTACGGGACAGGGGGAAGGAACACTGAAGCTTTCTTT. This chain uses TRBV6-5 with TRBJ1-1; 11 positions match TRBD1. Germline CDR1 is MNHEY and CDR2 is SVGAGI. Trimming at V came to 2 bases and at J to 1 base, leaving 3 bases not matched to a gene. The CDR3 contains 16 residues.

This chain uses TRBV20-1 with TRBJ2-1; TRBD2 matches at 8 bases. The CDR3 has 16 residues. J was trimmed by 0 bases and V by 1 base; bases with no gene match: 5. The germline V gene encodes CDR1 DFQATT and CDR2 SNEGSKA (reference sequence). CDR3 amino acids: CSARVGAGASYNEQFF. For the CDR3, the DNA is TGCAGTGCTAGAGTAGGAGCGGGAGCCTCCTACAATGAGCAGTTCTTC.

The genes are TRBV4-3 and TRBJ2-1, with D possibly being TRBD1 or TRBD2 (7 bases each). The V end lost 0 bases, the J end lost 7 bases, and 22 bases lay between the germline ends. Looked up from germline, CDR1 is LGHNA and CDR2 is YSLEER. This CDR3 comprises 18 residues. This CDR3 reads CASSQDPGGGGFSNEQFF. CDR3 DNA: TGCGCCAGCAGCCAAGACCCAGGGGGGGGAGGGTTTTCTAATGAGCAGTTCTTC.

The rearrangement joins TRBV2 to TRBJ1-2; D unresolved. The CDR3 extends over 12 amino acids. Trimming shortened V by 11 bases and J by 6 bases, and 16 bases separated the two germline ends. Germline V lookup: CDR1 SNHLY, CDR2 FYNNEI. This CDR3 reads CACRGKVNGYTF. The CDR3 DNA is TGTGCCTGCCGCGGAAAGGTTAATGGCTACACCTTC. Full variable domain (missing parts from reference TRBV2 and TRBJ1-2): EPEVTQTPSHQVTQMGQEVILRCVPISNHLYFYWYRQILGQKVEFLVSFYNNEISEKSEIFDDQFSVERPDGSNFTLKIRSTKLEDSAMYFCACRGKVNGYTFGSGTRLTVV.

This clonotype occurred once. As DNA, the CDR3 is TGTGCCTGGGCCCCGGGACAGAATCAGCCCCAGCATTTT. Its translation is CAWAPGQNQPQHF. This rearrangement joins TRBV30 to TRBJ1-5; 7 bases are shared with TRBD1. Unmatched junction bases numbered 5, after V lost 5 bases and J lost 4 bases. Germline CDR1 and CDR2: GTSNPN and SVGIG (reference sequence). The CDR3 runs 13 residues.

The V call is TRBV7-2, the J call TRBJ2-1, with a weak D call TRBD1 (5 bases). This CDR3 has 13 residues. Germline lookup yields CDR1 SGHTA and CDR2 FQGNSA. V lost 4 bases and J lost 3, with 7 bases in between. CDR3 DNA sequence: TGTGCCAGCAGCTGGACATACTACAATGAGCAGTTCTTC. Its translation: CASSWTYYNEQFF.

The rearrangement links TRBV20-1 to TRBJ2-1; 7 bases line up with TRBD2. CDR3 length: 14 residues. Looked up from germline, CDR1 is DFQATT and CDR2 is SNEGSKA (reference sequence). The trim removed 3 bases at V and 7 bases at J, leaving 9 bases unmatched. The CDR3 DNA follows: TGCAGTGCTAGTGGGGTGGGAGGGCCAAATGAGCAGTTCTTC. It specifies CSASGVGGPNEQFF.

The chain is built from TRBV20-1 and TRBJ2-7; either TRBD1 or TRBD2 may fit D (6 bases each). Germline loops: CDR1 DFQATT, CDR2 SNEGSKA (reference sequence). CDR3 length: 14 residues. The V gene lost 2 bases and the J gene lost 2 bases, with 13 bases spanning the gap. CDR3 loop: CSARRGESTYEQYF. The DNA for the CDR3 is TGCAGTGCTAGAAGGGGGGAGTCAACCTACGAGCAGTACTTC.

This chain joins TRBV29-1 and TRBJ2-5, with TRBD2 matching over 8 bases. The CDR3 spans 13 residues. Germline V gene lookup returns CDR1 SQVTM and CDR2 ANQGSEA. The junction had 11 bases not matched to a gene; V was cut back by 3 bases and J by 11 bases. The CDR3 nucleotides are TGCAGCGTTGATCTCGGGAGGGCCTATGAGCAGTACTTC. Its protein is CSVDLGRAYEQYF.